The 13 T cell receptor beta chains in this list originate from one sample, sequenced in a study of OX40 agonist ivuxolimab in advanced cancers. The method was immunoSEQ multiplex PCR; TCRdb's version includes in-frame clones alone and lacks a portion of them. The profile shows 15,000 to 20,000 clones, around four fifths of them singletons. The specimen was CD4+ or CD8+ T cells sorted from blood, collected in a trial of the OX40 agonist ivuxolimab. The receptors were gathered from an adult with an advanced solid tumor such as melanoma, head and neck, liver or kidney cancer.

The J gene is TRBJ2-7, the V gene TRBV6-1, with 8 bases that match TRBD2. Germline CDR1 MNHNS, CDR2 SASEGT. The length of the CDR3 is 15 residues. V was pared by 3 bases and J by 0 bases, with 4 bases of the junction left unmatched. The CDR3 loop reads CASSERSGSSYEQYF. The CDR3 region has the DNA TGTGCCAGCAGTGAGCGGAGCGGGAGCTCCTACGAGCAGTACTTC.

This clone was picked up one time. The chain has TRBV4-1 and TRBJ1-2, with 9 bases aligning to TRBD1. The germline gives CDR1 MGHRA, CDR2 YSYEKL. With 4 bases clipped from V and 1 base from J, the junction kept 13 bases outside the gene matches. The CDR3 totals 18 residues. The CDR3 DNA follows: TGCGCCAGCAGCCCCCGGACAGGGGCAATCGATAGTAACTATGGCTACACCTTC. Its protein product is CASSPRTGAIDSNYGYTF.

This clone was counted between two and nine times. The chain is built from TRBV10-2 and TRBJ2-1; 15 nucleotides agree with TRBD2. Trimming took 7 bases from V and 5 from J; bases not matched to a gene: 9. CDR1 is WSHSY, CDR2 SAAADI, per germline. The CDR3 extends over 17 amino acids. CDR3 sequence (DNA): TGCGCCAGCATAAGGACTAGCGGGAGGGGTTCAGACAATGAGCAGTTCTTC. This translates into CASIRTSGRGSDNEQFF.

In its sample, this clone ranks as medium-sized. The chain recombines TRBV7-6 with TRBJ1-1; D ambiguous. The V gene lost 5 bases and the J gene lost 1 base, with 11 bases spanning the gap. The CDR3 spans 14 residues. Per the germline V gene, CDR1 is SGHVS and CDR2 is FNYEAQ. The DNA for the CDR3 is TGTGCCAGCAGCCCGGTTATGGCGAACACTGAAGCTTTCTTT. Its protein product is CASSPVMANTEAFF.

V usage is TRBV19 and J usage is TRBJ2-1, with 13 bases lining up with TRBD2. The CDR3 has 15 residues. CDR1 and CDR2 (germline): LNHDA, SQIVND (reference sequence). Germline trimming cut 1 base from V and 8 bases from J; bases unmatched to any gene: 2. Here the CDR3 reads CASSIGTSGSDEQFF. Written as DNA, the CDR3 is TGTGCCAGTAGTATAGGGACTAGCGGGAGCGATGAGCAGTTCTTC. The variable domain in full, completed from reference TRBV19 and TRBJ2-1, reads DGGITQSPKYLFRKEGQNVTLSCEQNLNHDAMYWYRQDPGQGLRLIYYSQIVNDFQKGDIAEGYSVSREKKESFPLTVTSAQKNPTAFYLCASSIGTSGSDEQFFGPGTRLTVL.

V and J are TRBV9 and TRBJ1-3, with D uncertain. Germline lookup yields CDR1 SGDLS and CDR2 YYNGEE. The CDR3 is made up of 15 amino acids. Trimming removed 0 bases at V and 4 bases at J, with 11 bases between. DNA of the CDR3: TGTGCCAGCAGCGTAGCTGGTTCCATAGGAAACACCATATATTTT. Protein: CASSVAGSIGNTIYF.

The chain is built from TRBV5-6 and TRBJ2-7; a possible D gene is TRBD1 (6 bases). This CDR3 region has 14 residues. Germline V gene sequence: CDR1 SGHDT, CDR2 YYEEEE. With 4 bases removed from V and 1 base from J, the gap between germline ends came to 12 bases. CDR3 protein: CASSAVTGSYEQYF. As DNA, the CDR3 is TGTGCCAGCAGCGCGGTCACAGGGTCCTACGAGCAGTACTTC.

The CDR3 DNA sequence: TGTGCCAGCAGCTTGGTTGCCCATGGTGAGCAGTTCTTC. Protein product: CASSLVAHGEQFF. This chain connects TRBV5-4 to TRBJ2-1; D is undetermined. This CDR3 spans 13 amino acids. CDR1 is SGHNT and CDR2 is YYREEE in the germline V gene (reference sequence). V was pared by 0 bases and J by 9 bases, with 10 bases between.

The CDR3 DNA sequence: TGTGCCAGCAGTCATTACGAGCAGTACTTC. It encodes CASSHYEQYF. The chain has TRBV5-8 and TRBJ2-7; no reliable D call. The CDR3 length is 10 residues. Germline V gene sequence: CDR1 SGHTS, CDR2 YDEGEE. V shed 5 bases and J shed 4 bases, with 4 bases lying between them.

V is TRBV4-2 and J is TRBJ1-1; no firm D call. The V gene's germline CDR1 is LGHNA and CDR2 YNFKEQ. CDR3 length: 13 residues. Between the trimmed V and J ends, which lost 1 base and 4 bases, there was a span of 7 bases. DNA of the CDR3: TGTGCCAGCAGCCAAGGTTCCGTCACTGAAGCTTTCTTT. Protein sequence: CASSQGSVTEAFF.

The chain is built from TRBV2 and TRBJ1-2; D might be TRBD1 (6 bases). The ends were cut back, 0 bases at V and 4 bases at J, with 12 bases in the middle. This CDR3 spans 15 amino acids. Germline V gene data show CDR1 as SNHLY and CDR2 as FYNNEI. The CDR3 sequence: CASSEAPGALYGYTF. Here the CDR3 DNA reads TGTGCCAGCAGTGAAGCGCCAGGGGCCCTCTATGGCTACACCTTC.

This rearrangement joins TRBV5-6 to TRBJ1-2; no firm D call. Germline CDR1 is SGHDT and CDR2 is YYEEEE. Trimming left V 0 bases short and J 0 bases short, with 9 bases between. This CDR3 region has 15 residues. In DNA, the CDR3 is TGTGCCAGCAGCTTGGACGGGAGGGCTAACTATGGCTACACCTTC. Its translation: CASSLDGRANYGYTF.

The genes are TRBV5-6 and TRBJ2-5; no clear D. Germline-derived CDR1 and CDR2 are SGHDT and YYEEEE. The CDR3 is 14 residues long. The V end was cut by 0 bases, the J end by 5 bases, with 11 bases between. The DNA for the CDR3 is TGTGCCAGCAGCTTGGGGGTCCCTTCGGAGACCCAGTACTTC. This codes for CASSLGVPSETQYF.